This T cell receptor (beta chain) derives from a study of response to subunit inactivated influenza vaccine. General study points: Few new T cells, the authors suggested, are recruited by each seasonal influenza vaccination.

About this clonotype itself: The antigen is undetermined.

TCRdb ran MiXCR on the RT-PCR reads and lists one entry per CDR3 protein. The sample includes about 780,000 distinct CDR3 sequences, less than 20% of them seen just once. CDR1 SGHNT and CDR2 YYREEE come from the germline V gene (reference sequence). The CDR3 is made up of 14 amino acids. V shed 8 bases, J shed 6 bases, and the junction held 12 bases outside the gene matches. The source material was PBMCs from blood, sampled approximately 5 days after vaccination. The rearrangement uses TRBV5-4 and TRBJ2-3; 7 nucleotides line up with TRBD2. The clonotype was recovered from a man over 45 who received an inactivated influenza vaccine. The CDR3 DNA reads TGTGCCAGGAGCCCCGGGGACTATGGGGATACGCAGTATTTT. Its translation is CARSPGDYGDTQYF.